What follows are 14 T cell receptor beta chains derived from one specimen sequenced in a study of beta chain features in type 1 diabetes. cDNA synthesis used the whole RNA isolate, giving expressed TCRB sequences. Profiling relied on immunoSEQ multiplex PCR, and the TCRdb table lists in-frame clones only, not all of them. Of hundreds of thousands of clones in the sample, roughly 12% were seen once. Sequencing was performed on naive CD4+ T cells from blood. These receptors all stem from a man aged 18 to 29 in good health.

V is TRBV11-2 and J is TRBJ2-7; D is uncertain. This CDR3 contains 12 residues. Looked up from germline, CDR1 is SGHAT and CDR2 is FQNNGV. The germline V and J ends were trimmed by 5 bases and 4 bases, with 9 bases remaining between them. The CDR3 spells CASSPTHYEQYF. Written as DNA, the CDR3 is TGTGCCAGCAGCCCGACACATTACGAGCAGTACTTC. Together with reference TRBV11-2 and TRBJ2-7, the CDR3 gives the full variable domain: EAGVAQSPRYKIIEKRQSVAFWCNPISGHATLYWYQQILGQGPKLLIQFQNNGVVDDSQLPKDRFSAERLKGVDSTLKIQPAKLEDSAVYLCASSPTHYEQYFGPGTRLTVT.

J is TRBJ1-4 and V is TRBV28; D might be TRBD1 (6 bases). The V end lost 5 bases, the J end lost 8 bases, and 21 bases lay between the germline ends. CDR1 MDHEN and CDR2 SYDVKM come from the germline V gene. The CDR3 is 16 amino acids. CDR3 sequence: CASSPGGTRGGEKLFF. CDR3 DNA: TGTGCCAGCAGTCCCGGCGGCACCAGGGGAGGGGAAAAACTGTTTTTT.

This clone came up a few times. The genes are TRBV7-9 and TRBJ1-1; tentatively, D is TRBD1 (6 bases). This CDR3 is 13 amino acids long. V was clipped by 3 bases and J by 6 bases, with 11 bases between them. Germline CDR1 reads SEHNR; CDR2 reads FQNEAQ (reference sequence). The CDR3 is CASSFSRQAEAFF. The DNA for the CDR3 is TGTGCCAGCAGCTTTTCTCGACAGGCTGAAGCTTTCTTT.

The rearrangement joins TRBV6-5 to TRBJ1-6; the match to TRBD1 covers 8 bases. The germline gives CDR1 MNHEY, CDR2 SVGAGI. Trimming removed 2 bases from V and 15 bases from J; junction bases left unmatched: 6. The CDR3 totals 13 residues. CDR3 sequence reads: CASSYRTGMDLHF. The CDR3 nucleotides are TGTGCCAGCAGTTACAGGACAGGGATGGACCTCCACTTT.

Note on this clone: In the same sample, other DNA sequences code for this CDR3. The chain is built from TRBV30 and TRBJ1-2, with D possibly being TRBD1 (6 bases). With 1 base removed from V and 2 bases from J, the gap between germline ends came to 8 bases. Germline assignment: CDR1 GTSNPN and CDR2 SVGIG (reference sequence). The CDR3 has 13 residues. CDR3 sequence: CAWSGGGNYGYTF. In DNA, the CDR3 is TGTGCCTGGAGTGGAGGGGGAAACTATGGCTACACCTTC.

Only a few counts were recorded for this clone. This chain connects TRBV30 to TRBJ1-1; D gene uncertain. V was trimmed by 0 bases and J by 3 bases, leaving 8 bases between them. The germline gives CDR1 GTSNPN, CDR2 SVGIG (reference sequence). The CDR3 extends over 13 amino acids. The CDR3 spells CAWSVRTDTEAFF. CDR3 DNA: TGTGCCTGGAGTGTACGCACTGACACTGAAGCTTTCTTT.

This clone was observed a handful of times. The rearrangement joins TRBV7-3 to TRBJ2-2; D perhaps matches TRBD1 (6 bases). The ends were cut back, 5 bases at V and 7 bases at J, with 14 bases in the middle. Germline CDR1 reads SGHTA; CDR2 reads FQGTGA. This CDR3 contains 14 residues. CDR3 in DNA: TGTGCCAGCAGCCCGGGACATCTCAGCGGGGAGCTGTTTTTT. Translated: CASSPGHLSGELFF.

This clone turned up a few times. The chain combines TRBV19 with TRBJ2-5, with D uncertain. The CDR3 has 13 residues. Between the trimmed V and J ends, which lost 3 bases and 2 bases, there was a span of 7 bases. Germline V gene data show CDR1 as LNHDA and CDR2 as SQIVND (reference sequence). DNA for the CDR3: TGTGCCAGTAGTATCTTGAGTCAAGAGACCCAGTACTTC. Amino acids: CASSILSQETQYF.

This chain links TRBV13 with TRBJ2-3; TRBD2 matches 8 bases. The V gene end was trimmed by 10 bases and the J gene end by 5 bases; junction bases not matched to a gene: 11. This CDR3 has 14 residues. CDR1 and CDR2 (germline): PRHDT, FYEKMQ (reference sequence). CDR3 nucleotides: TGTGCCACGGGGGGGGGCCAGTCGAAAGATACGCAGTATTTT. This codes for CATGGGQSKDTQYF. The variable domain in full, completed from reference TRBV13 and TRBJ2-3, reads AAGVIQSPRHLIKEKRETATLKCYPIPRHDTVYWYQQGPGQDPQFLISFYEKMQSDKGSIPDRFSAQQFSDYHSELNMSSLELGDSALYFCATGGGQSKDTQYFGPGTRLTVL.

The chain joins TRBV5-1 to TRBJ2-3, with TRBD2 identical over 8 bases. CDR1 and CDR2 from the germline V gene are SGHRS and YFSETQ. The junction had 6 bases not matched to a gene; V was cut back by 0 bases and J by 3 bases. This CDR3 is 16 amino acids long. The CDR3 coding sequence is TGCGCCAGCAGCTTGGGCCAAAGCGGGAGTACAGATACGCAGTATTTT. It is translated as CASSLGQSGSTDTQYF.

This clone was counted between two and nine times. This chain joins TRBV5-1 and TRBJ2-6, with D possibly matching TRBD2 (5 bases). CDR1 SGHRS and CDR2 YFSETQ come from the germline V gene. The CDR3 contains 17 residues. Trimming removed 4 bases at V and 0 bases at J, with 14 bases between. The CDR3 region has the DNA TGCGCCAGCAGCGAGGGTAGGGTTGACTCTGGGGCCAACGTCCTGACTTTC. The encoded protein is CASSEGRVDSGANVLTF.

This clone was counted a few times. The same CDR3 arises from other DNA sequences in this sample as well. The chain uses TRBV5-1 and TRBJ2-1, with 11 bases identical to TRBD2. CDR3 length: 15 amino acids. V was clipped by 0 bases and J by 4 bases; unmatched bases: 0. Germline CDR1 SGHRS, CDR2 YFSETQ. CDR3: CASSLGLAGYNEQFF. The CDR3 DNA follows: TGCGCCAGCAGCTTGGGACTAGCGGGATACAATGAGCAGTTCTTC.

The V gene is TRBV4-1, the J gene TRBJ2-1; 11 nucleotides line up with TRBD2. CDR1 is MGHRA, CDR2 YSYEKL, per germline. After removal of 2 bases from V and 4 bases from J, the junction contained 7 bases not matched to a gene. The CDR3 covers 17 residues. The CDR3 bases are TGCGCCAGCAGCCAAAATAGGGGACTAGCGGCTTACAATGAGCAGTTCTTC. As protein: CASSQNRGLAAYNEQFF.

This clone was found once. The rearrangement uses TRBV11-3 and TRBJ2-3; 7 bases line up with TRBD1. This CDR3 comprises 13 residues. V lost 8 bases to trimming and J lost 8 bases; unmatched junction nucleotides: 10. Per the germline V gene, CDR1 is SGHNT and CDR2 is YENEEA. The CDR3 here is CASSRPAGGTQYF. The CDR3 DNA is TGTGCCAGCTCTAGACCCGCAGGGGGTACGCAGTATTTT.